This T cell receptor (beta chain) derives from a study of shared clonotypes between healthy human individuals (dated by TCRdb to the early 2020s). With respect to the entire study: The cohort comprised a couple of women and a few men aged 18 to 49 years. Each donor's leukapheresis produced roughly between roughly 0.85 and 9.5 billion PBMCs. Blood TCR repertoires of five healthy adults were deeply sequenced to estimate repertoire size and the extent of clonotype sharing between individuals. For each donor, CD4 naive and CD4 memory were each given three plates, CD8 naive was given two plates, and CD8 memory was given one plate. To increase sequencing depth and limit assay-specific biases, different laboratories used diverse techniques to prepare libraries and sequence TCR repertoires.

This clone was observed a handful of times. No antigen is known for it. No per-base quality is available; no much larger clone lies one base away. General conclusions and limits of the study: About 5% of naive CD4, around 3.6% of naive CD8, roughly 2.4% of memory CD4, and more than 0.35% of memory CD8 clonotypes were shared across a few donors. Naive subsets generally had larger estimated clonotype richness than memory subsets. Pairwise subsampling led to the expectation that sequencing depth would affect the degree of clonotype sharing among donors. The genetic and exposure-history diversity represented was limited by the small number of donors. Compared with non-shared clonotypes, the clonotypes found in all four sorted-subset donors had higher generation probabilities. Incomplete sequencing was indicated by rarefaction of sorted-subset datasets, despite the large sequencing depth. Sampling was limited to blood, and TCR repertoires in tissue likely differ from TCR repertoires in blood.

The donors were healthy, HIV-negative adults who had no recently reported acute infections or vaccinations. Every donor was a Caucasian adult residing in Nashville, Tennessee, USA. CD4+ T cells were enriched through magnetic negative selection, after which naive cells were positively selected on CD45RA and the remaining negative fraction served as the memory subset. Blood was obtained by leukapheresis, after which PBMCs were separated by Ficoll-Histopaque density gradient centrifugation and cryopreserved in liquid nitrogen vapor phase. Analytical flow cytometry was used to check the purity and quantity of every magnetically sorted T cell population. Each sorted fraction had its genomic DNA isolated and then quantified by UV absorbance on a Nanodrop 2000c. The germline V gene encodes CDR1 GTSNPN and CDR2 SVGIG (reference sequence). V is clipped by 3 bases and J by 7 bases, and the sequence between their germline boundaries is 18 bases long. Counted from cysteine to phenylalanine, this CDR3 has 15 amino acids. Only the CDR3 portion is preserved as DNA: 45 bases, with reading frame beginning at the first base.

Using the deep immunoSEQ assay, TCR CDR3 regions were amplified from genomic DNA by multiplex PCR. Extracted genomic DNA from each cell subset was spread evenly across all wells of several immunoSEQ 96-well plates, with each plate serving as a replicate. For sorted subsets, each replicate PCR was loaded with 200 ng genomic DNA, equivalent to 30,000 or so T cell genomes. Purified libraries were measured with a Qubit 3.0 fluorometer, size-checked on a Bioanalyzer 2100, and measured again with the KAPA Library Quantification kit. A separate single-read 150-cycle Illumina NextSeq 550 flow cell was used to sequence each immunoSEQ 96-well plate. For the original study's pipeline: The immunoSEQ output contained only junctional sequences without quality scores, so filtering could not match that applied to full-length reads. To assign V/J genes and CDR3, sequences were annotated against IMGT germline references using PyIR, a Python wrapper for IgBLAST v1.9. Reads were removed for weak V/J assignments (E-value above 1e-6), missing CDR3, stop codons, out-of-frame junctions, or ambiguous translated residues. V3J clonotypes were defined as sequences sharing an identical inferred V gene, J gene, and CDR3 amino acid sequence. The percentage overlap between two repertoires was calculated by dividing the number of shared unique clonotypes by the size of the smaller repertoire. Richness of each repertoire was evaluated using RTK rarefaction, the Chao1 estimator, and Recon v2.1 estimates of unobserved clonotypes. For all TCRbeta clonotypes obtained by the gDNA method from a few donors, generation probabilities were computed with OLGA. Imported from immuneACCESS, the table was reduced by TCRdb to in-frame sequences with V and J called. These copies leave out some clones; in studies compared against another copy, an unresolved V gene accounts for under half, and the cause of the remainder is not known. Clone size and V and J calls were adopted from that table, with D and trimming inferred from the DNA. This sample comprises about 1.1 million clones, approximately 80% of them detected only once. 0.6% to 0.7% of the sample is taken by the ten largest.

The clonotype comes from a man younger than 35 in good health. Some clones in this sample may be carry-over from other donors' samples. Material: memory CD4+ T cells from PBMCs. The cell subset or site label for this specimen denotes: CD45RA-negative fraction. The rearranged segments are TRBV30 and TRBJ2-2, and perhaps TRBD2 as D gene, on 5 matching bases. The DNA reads TGTGCCTGGAGCCCCCTGAGGGTTCAGATCGGGGAGCTGTTTTTT. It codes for CAWSPLRVQIGELFF.